This entry concerns a single T cell receptor (beta chain). This entry comes from a study of Ad26.COV2.S vaccination and SARS-CoV-2 variants. Treatment denoted: around 19 received Ad26.COV2.S at low or high dose, single or two shots; about 5 received placebo; per-sample allocation not given. Samples analyzed were those drawn on day 63 after the first vaccine or placebo injection. V was trimmed by 0 bases and J by 2 bases, leaving 8 bases between them. Germline V gives CDR1 SGHVS, CDR2 FQNEAQ. This CDR3 spans 16 amino acids. Generated by immunoSEQ multiplex PCR, the TCRdb table keeps only in-frame clones and is missing some. The data show roughly 400,000 clones, 90% seen once.

This receptor was taken from a person aged 18-60 years who received the Ad26.COV2.S COVID-19 vaccine or a placebo. Specimen: peripheral blood, collected in a trial of Ad26.COV2.S vaccine versus placebo. The gene calls are TRBV7-8 and TRBJ2-6; perhaps TRBD1 as D (6 bases). The DNA of the CDR3 is TGTGCCAGCAGCTTAGCGGGGGCAGCTGGGGCCAACGTCCTGACTTTC. Protein sequence: CASSLAGAAGANVLTF.